This T cell receptor (beta chain) came from a study of blood T cells in healthy people across ages. Comments on this clonotype: The antigen remains unidentified. This clone may be a read error of a much larger clone one base away.

Study findings and constraints: Diversity figures based on one million T cells were deemed too low.

The germline V and J ends were trimmed by 5 bases and 7 bases, with 12 bases remaining between them. This CDR3 spans 13 amino acids. A second PCR of about 7 to 12 cycles used a sample-barcoded 5' primer and a J-beta primer mix. Each sample yielded at least 2.5 million CDR3-containing paired-end reads. MiXCR, applied by TCRdb to the 5' RACE reads, yields one record per CDR3 protein. The table includes about 650,000 distinct CDR3 sequences, under 65% detected once. The origin of this receptor is a woman at least 80 years old in good health. J is TRBJ2-1 and V is TRBV12-3 or TRBV12-4; D may be TRBD2 (6 bases). The sample comprised blood. The CDR3: CASSVRSGNEQFF. The CDR3, as DNA: TGTGCCAGCAGTGTACGGAGCGGGAATGAGCAGTTCTTC.